These 17 T cell receptor beta chains were all obtained from the same sample, sequenced in a study of blood T cell repertoires in COVID-19. Repertoires were generated with immunoSEQ multiplex PCR, while TCRdb's copy carries only in-frame clones and drops some. The table includes about 220,000 clones, more than 75% detected once. The specimen was peripheral blood. The receptors come from a human donor in a cohort sampled during active COVID-19.

The chain couples TRBV10-1 to TRBJ1-4; D unresolved. CDR3 size: 15 residues. Per the germline V gene, CDR1 is WNHNN and CDR2 is SYGVQD (reference sequence). V gave up 6 bases and J gave up 3 bases, with 14 bases separating them. In DNA form, the CDR3 reads TGCGCCAGCAGACCGAAGACACGGCCTAATGAAAAACTGTTTTTT. Amino acids: CASRPKTRPNEKLFF.

This clone was seen just once. V and J are TRBV7-9 and TRBJ1-4; D unclear. Looked up from germline, CDR1 is SEHNR and CDR2 is FQNEAQ (reference sequence). The germline V and J ends were trimmed by 2 bases and 5 bases, with 9 bases remaining between them. This CDR3 region has 14 residues. CDR3 bases: TGTGCCAGCAGCTTATCTGAGCAAAATGAAAAACTGTTTTTT. It codes for CASSLSEQNEKLFF.

This clone occurred once. This sequence joins TRBV28 and TRBJ1-2, with TRBD1 identical over 7 bases. CDR1 is MDHEN, CDR2 SYDVKM, per germline. V was clipped by 2 bases and J by 8 bases; unmatched bases: 5. The CDR3 has 13 residues. CDR3 sequence: CASSLEGAGGYTF. As DNA, the CDR3 is TGTGCCAGCAGTTTAGAGGGGGCGGGAGGCTACACCTTC.

The V and J genes are TRBV5-1 and TRBJ2-7; 8 bases align to TRBD2. V was pared by 9 bases and J by 4 bases, with 15 bases of the junction left unmatched. Germline CDR1 SGHRS, CDR2 YFSETQ. There are 15 residues in the CDR3. CDR3 sequence (DNA): TGCGCCACCCCTCGTGGCGGGGGGACCTATTACGAGCAGTACTTC. The encoded protein is CATPRGGGTYYEQYF.

The chain combines TRBV5-1 with TRBJ1-2; 10 nucleotides align to TRBD1. V was pared by 4 bases and J by 11 bases, with 8 bases of the junction left unmatched. The CDR3 loop spans 13 amino acids. Germline V gene lookup returns CDR1 SGHRS and CDR2 YFSETQ. The CDR3 is CASSQRTGGIYTF. The CDR3 nucleotides are TGCGCCAGCAGCCAAAGGACAGGGGGGATTTACACCTTC. Full variable domain (missing parts from reference TRBV5-1 and TRBJ1-2): KAGVTQTPRYLIKTRGQQVTLSCSPISGHRSVSWYQQTPGQGLQFLFEYFSETQRNKGNFPGRFSGRQFSNSRSEMNVSTLELGDSALYLCASSQRTGGIYTFGSGTRLTVV.

The chain couples TRBV7-2 to TRBJ1-6; the D is unclear. The CDR3 is 13 residues long. In germline, CDR1 is SGHTA, CDR2 FQGNSA. V shed 1 base and J shed 8 bases, with 6 bases lying between them. CDR3 nucleotide sequence: TGTGCCAGCAGCTTAGGCGAGGATTCACCCCTCCACTTT. This codes for CASSLGEDSPLHF.

This clone was counted between two and nine times. The chain employs TRBV2 and TRBJ2-7, with 7 bases identical to TRBD1. Germline lookup yields CDR1 SNHLY and CDR2 FYNNEI. V gave up 6 bases and J gave up 3 bases; unmatched junction bases: 5. This CDR3 has 13 amino acids. The CDR3 nucleotides read TGTGCCAGCAGGCCGGACAGGTTCTACGAGCAGTACTTC. It yields the protein CASRPDRFYEQYF. Full variable domain (rest looked up from reference TRBV2 and TRBJ2-7): EPEVTQTPSHQVTQMGQEVILRCVPISNHLYFYWYRQILGQKVEFLVSFYNNEISEKSEIFDDQFSVERPDGSNFTLKIRSTKLEDSAMYFCASRPDRFYEQYFGPGTRLTVT.

The genes are TRBV7-9 and TRBJ2-1, with 14 bases lining up with TRBD2. Germline trimming cut 1 base from V and 13 bases from J; bases unmatched to any gene: 6. CDR3 size: 15 residues. CDR1 SEHNR and CDR2 FQNEAQ come from the germline V gene (reference sequence). This chain's CDR3 is CASSLEGGLAGVQFF. Here the CDR3 DNA reads TGTGCCAGCAGCTTAGAGGGGGGACTAGCGGGAGTCCAGTTCTTC. The full variable domain, its missing parts supplied by reference TRBV7-9 and TRBJ2-1, is DTGVSQNPRHKITKRGQNVTFRCDPISEHNRLYWYRQTLGQGPEFLTYFQNEAQLEKSRLLSDRFSAERPKGSFSTLEIQRTEQGDSAMYLCASSLEGGLAGVQFFGPGTRLTVL.

This clone was found once. J is TRBJ1-5 and V is TRBV5-1, with TRBD1 as a possible D gene (5 bases). The CDR3 runs 15 residues. V shed 5 bases and J shed 1 base, with 13 bases lying between them. Germline V gene data show CDR1 as SGHRS and CDR2 as YFSETQ. CDR3 protein: CASREGSGSNQPQHF. Here the CDR3 DNA reads TGCGCCAGCAGGGAGGGGAGCGGGAGCAATCAGCCCCAGCATTTT.

The chain uses TRBV15 and TRBJ2-7, with 10 bases identical to TRBD2. CDR1 and CDR2 (germline): LNHNV, YYDKDF (reference sequence). With 1 base clipped from V and 3 bases from J, the junction kept 3 bases outside the gene matches. The CDR3 loop spans 15 amino acids. The CDR3 loop reads CATSRGTSGRYEQYF. In DNA, the CDR3 is TGTGCCACCAGCAGAGGGACTAGCGGTCGCTACGAGCAGTACTTC.

This clone was seen once. The rearrangement uses TRBV11-3 and TRBJ2-2; TRBD1 is a possible D gene (5 bases). This CDR3 has 16 residues. Looked up from germline, CDR1 is SGHNT and CDR2 is YENEEA. Trimming stripped 0 bases from V and 3 bases from J, with 11 bases between. CDR3 nucleotide sequence: TGTGCCAGCAGCTTAGATCCAGCAGGGCACACCGGGGAGCTGTTTTTT. It is translated as CASSLDPAGHTGELFF.

This rearrangement joins TRBV3-1 (or the pseudogene TRBV3-2) to TRBJ2-7; TRBD1 matches at 11 bases. CDR1 and CDR2 (germline): LGHDT, YNNKEL (reference sequence). The CDR3 has 14 residues. V was pared by 5 bases and J by 5 bases, with 5 bases of the junction left unmatched. In DNA, the CDR3 is TGTGCCAGCAGCTGGGGACAGGGGGGAAACGAGCAGTACTTC. Amino acid sequence: CASSWGQGGNEQYF.

This chain joins TRBV19 and TRBJ2-1; a possible D gene is TRBD1 (5 bases). This CDR3 is 15 amino acids long. Germline V CDR1 and CDR2: LNHDA, SQIVND (reference sequence). Trimming shortened V by 3 bases and J by 3 bases, and 12 bases separated the two germline ends. The chain's CDR3 is CASSMSRDDYNEQFF. The CDR3 DNA sequence: TGTGCCAGTAGTATGTCCAGGGATGACTACAATGAGCAGTTCTTC.

The chain has TRBV28 and TRBJ2-7, with D perhaps TRBD2 (7 bases). CDR3 size: 14 residues. Trimming left V 3 bases short and J 2 bases short, with 11 bases between. The germline CDR1 and CDR2 sequences are MDHEN and SYDVKM. The CDR3 DNA is TGTGCCAGCAGTTTCGGGGGGCTGACCTACGAGCAGTACTTC. Translation gives CASSFGGLTYEQYF.

This clone was picked up a small number of times. The chain joins TRBV6-1 to TRBJ1-2; no clear D gene. The CDR3 totals 13 residues. The germline CDR1 and CDR2 sequences are MNHNS and SASEGT. Trimming removed 2 bases at V and 7 bases at J, with 11 bases between. The CDR3: CASSEKGSGGYTF. For the CDR3, the DNA is TGTGCCAGCAGTGAAAAAGGGAGTGGTGGCTACACCTTC.

To note about this clone: At the DNA level, this CDR3 is encoded by other sequences in the same sample as well. The chain links TRBV5-6 to TRBJ1-1, with 7 nucleotides matching TRBD1. The germline V gene has CDR1 SGHDT and CDR2 YYEEEE. The CDR3 contains 13 residues. V dropped 4 bases and J dropped 4; count of bases not matched to a gene: 4. The CDR3 spells CASSLTGVTEAFF. DNA of the CDR3: TGTGCCAGCAGCCTTACAGGGGTCACTGAAGCTTTCTTT.

The chain has TRBV3-1 (or the pseudogene TRBV3-2) and TRBJ1-2; D remains unclear. V lost 6 bases, J lost 7 bases, and 15 bases lay in between. The CDR3 is made up of 13 amino acids. Germline V lookup: CDR1 LGHDT, CDR2 YNNKEL (reference sequence). CDR3 protein: CASRNGSWGGYTF. CDR3 DNA: TGTGCCAGCAGGAATGGGAGTTGGGGTGGCTACACCTTC.